This T cell receptor beta chain was obtained from a study of T cells after yellow fever vaccination. TCRdb redid the calling of the 5' RACE reads with MiXCR, one entry per CDR3 protein. The sample holds approximately 550,000 distinct CDR3 sequences, about 19% seen once. This clonotype was counted only a few times. The clonotype originates from a man in his thirties or forties who received the YFV17D yellow fever vaccine. The sequenced sample was PBMCs, obtained 15 days after the yellow fever booster vaccination.

This CDR3 reads CASSFARGGETQYF. Written as DNA, the CDR3 is TGTGCCAGCAGTTTCGCCAGGGGAGGGGAGACCCAGTACTTC. The chain is built from TRBV28 and TRBJ2-5, with D possibly matching TRBD2 (7 bases). Trimming shortened V by 3 bases and J by 5 bases, and 13 bases separated the two germline ends. CDR1 and CDR2 (germline): MDHEN, SYDVKM. The CDR3 covers 14 residues. Looking up the rest from reference TRBV28 and TRBJ2-5 gives the full variable domain: DVKVTQSSRYLVKRTGEKVFLECVQDMDHENMFWYRQDPGLGLRLIYFSYDVKMKEKGDIPEGYSVSREKKERFSLILESASTNQTSMYLCASSFARGGETQYFGPGTRLLVL.